Shown below are 20 T cell receptor beta chains from a single sample sequenced in a study of pediatric ulcerative colitis (dated by TCRdb to between 2017 and 2020). During colonoscopy, one to two pinch biopsies were obtained from the rectum for research. The receptor library was made with the immunoSEQ multiplex PCR assay. The clones in this table, taken by TCRdb from immuneACCESS, are in-frame only. Not every clone is retained; where verified, under half of the shortfall comes from an unresolved V gene, and the cause of the rest is unknown. The sample table lists 20,000 to 25,000 clones, 71% of them with a count of one. The ten largest clonotypes hold 15% of the sample. Sequenced: gut tissue. These TCRs come from a boy aged 5-17 years with severe ulcerative colitis.

The chain is built from TRBV4-1 and TRBJ1-4; D gene ambiguous. CDR3 size: 14 residues. The V end was cut by 5 bases, the J end by 1 base, with 8 bases between. The V gene's germline CDR1 is MGHRA and CDR2 YSYEKL. The CDR3 protein is CASSSPGTNEKLFF. In nucleotides, the CDR3 is TGCGCCAGCAGCTCCCCAGGAACTAATGAAAAACTGTTTTTT.

As for this clone: Other DNA sequences from this sample encode an identical CDR3 as well. The chain recombines TRBV2 with TRBJ2-1; 7 bases are shared with TRBD1. Germline V gene sequence: CDR1 SNHLY, CDR2 FYNNEI. This CDR3 contains 15 residues. J lost 1 base, V lost 8 bases, and 8 bases had no gene match. As DNA, the CDR3 is TGTGCCAGCCGTAGGGACAGCTCTTCCTACAATGAGCAGTTCTTC. The encoded protein is CASRRDSSSYNEQFF.

The genes are TRBV18 and TRBJ2-1; the D gene is possibly TRBD2 (6 bases). Trimming left V 1 base short and J 1 base short, with 8 bases between. The length of the CDR3 is 15 residues. The germline gives CDR1 KGHSH, CDR2 LQKENI. CDR3 protein: CASSPLAVSYNEQFF. The DNA of the CDR3 is TGTGCCAGCTCACCACTAGCGGTTTCCTACAATGAGCAGTTCTTC.

This clone was counted once. The chain recombines TRBV4-1 with TRBJ1-3; D is undetermined. This CDR3 contains 15 residues. In germline, CDR1 is MGHRA, CDR2 YSYEKL. Between the trimmed V and J ends, which lost 4 bases and 0 bases, there was a span of 10 bases. The CDR3 reads CASSLTDYSGNTIYF. In DNA, the CDR3 is TGCGCCAGCAGCCTGACGGACTACTCTGGAAACACCATATATTTT.

Here the CDR3 reads CASSPPDRYEQYF. For the CDR3, the DNA is TGTGCCAGCAGCCCCCCGGACAGATACGAGCAGTACTTC. This sequence joins TRBV9 and TRBJ2-7; tentatively, D is TRBD1 (6 bases). CDR1 SGDLS and CDR2 YYNGEE come from the germline V gene. The CDR3 totals 13 residues. Trimming shortened V by 4 bases and J by 4 bases, and 12 bases separated the two germline ends. Full variable domain (missing parts from reference TRBV9 and TRBJ2-7): DSGVTQTPKHLITATGQRVTLRCSPRSGDLSVYWYQQSLDQGLQFLIQYYNGEERAKGNILERFSAQQFPDLHSELNLSSLELGDSALYFCASSPPDRYEQYFGPGTRLTVT.

This clone was detected once. The V call is TRBV27, the J call TRBJ2-3, with D hard to call. CDR1 is MNHEY, CDR2 SMNVEV, per germline (reference sequence). Deletions cut 6 bases from V and 4 bases from J, with 5 bases between. CDR3 size: 11 residues. CDR3 in amino acids: CASREADTQYF. The DNA of the CDR3 is TGTGCCAGCAGAGAAGCAGATACGCAGTATTTT.

V is TRBV9 and J is TRBJ2-5, with D possibly being TRBD1 (7 bases). The germline gives CDR1 SGDLS, CDR2 YYNGEE. The length of the CDR3 is 18 residues. The V end lost 1 base, the J end lost 3 bases, and 22 bases lay between the germline ends. CDR3 residues: CASSVNGDRLDVEETQYF. CDR3 nucleotides: TGTGCCAGCAGCGTAAACGGGGACAGACTAGACGTCGAAGAGACCCAGTACTTC.

The V gene is TRBV28, the J gene TRBJ2-7; no definite D call. From germline, CDR1 is MDHEN and CDR2 SYDVKM. The germline V and J ends were trimmed by 3 bases and 4 bases, with 4 bases remaining between them. The CDR3 spans 11 residues. CDR3 bases: TGTGCCAGCAGTTTGAGGTACGAGCAGTACTTC. Amino acids: CASSLRYEQYF.

This clone occurred once. The gene calls are TRBV7-9 and TRBJ2-7, with 11 bases identical to TRBD2. V dropped 1 base and J dropped 6; count of bases not matched to a gene: 5. Germline V gene lookup returns CDR1 SEHNR and CDR2 FQNEAQ (reference sequence). The CDR3 has 15 amino acids. The CDR3 DNA reads TGTGCCAGCAGCTTAGGTGGGACTAGCGGCGCCGAGCAGTACTTC. Translating gives CASSLGGTSGAEQYF.

The chain links TRBV29-1 to TRBJ2-3, with D unclear. The CDR3 has 14 residues. Germline assignment: CDR1 SQVTM and CDR2 ANQGSEA. V was trimmed by 0 bases and J by 0 bases, leaving 7 bases between them. The CDR3 region is CSVEDRGSTDTQYF. CDR3 DNA: TGCAGCGTTGAAGATCGAGGCAGCACAGATACGCAGTATTTT.

The CDR3 region has the DNA TGTGCCAGCAGCTTGGGATCGGTGTGGGACGAGCAGTACTTC. Its translation is CASSLGSVWDEQYF. V gene TRBV5-6 combines with J gene TRBJ2-7; no clear D. This CDR3 contains 14 residues. Deletions cut 0 bases from V and 5 bases from J, with 12 bases between. Germline V gene lookup returns CDR1 SGHDT and CDR2 YYEEEE.

The chain uses TRBV5-4 and TRBJ2-3; weak D call: TRBD2 (5 bases). Germline V CDR1 and CDR2: SGHNT, YYREEE (reference sequence). Trimming removed 2 bases at V and 3 bases at J, with 7 bases between. The CDR3 totals 13 residues. CDR3 residues: CASSFRGTDTQYF. The CDR3 bases are TGTGCCAGCAGCTTTCGGGGTACAGATACGCAGTATTTT. Full variable domain (remainder filled in from reference TRBV5-4 and TRBJ2-3): ETGVTQSPTHLIKTRGQQVTLRCSSQSGHNTVSWYQQALGQGPQFIFQYYREEENGRGNFPPRFSGLQFPNYSSELNVNALELDDSALYLCASSFRGTDTQYFGPGTRLTVL.

V gene TRBV5-6 combines with J gene TRBJ2-5; no definite D call. Trimming removed 0 bases at V and 0 bases at J, with 12 bases between. Germline V gene sequence: CDR1 SGHDT, CDR2 YYEEEE. The CDR3 is 16 amino acids. CDR3 bases: TGTGCCAGCAGCTTGGCCGCCCACATTCACCAAGAGACCCAGTACTTC. It is translated as CASSLAAHIHQETQYF.

The chain uses TRBV7-9 and TRBJ1-2; D uncertain. Germline V gene data show CDR1 as SEHNR and CDR2 as FQNEAQ (reference sequence). V was clipped by 5 bases and J by 4 bases, with 20 bases between them. CDR3 length equals 16 residues. The CDR3, as DNA: TGTGCCAGCAGCCTGAACCCGACCACGGACTTCTATGGCTACACCTTC. Protein product: CASSLNPTTDFYGYTF.

This chain joins TRBV11-3 and TRBJ2-2; TRBD2 matches at 8 bases. Trimming cost V 5 bases and J 1 base; bases outside gene matches: 6. The CDR3 has 16 residues. Per germline, CDR1 SGHNT and CDR2 YENEEA. This chain's CDR3 is CASSPREGRNTGELFF. DNA for the CDR3: TGTGCCAGCAGCCCCCGGGAGGGGCGGAACACCGGGGAGCTGTTTTTT.

Concerning this clone: This sample includes further DNA sequences coding for the same CDR3. The CDR3 nucleotides read TGCGCCAGCAGCCCCGGACAGGTCCTCTACGAGCAGTACTTC. It translates to CASSPGQVLYEQYF. The chain recombines TRBV5-1 with TRBJ2-7; 7 positions agree with TRBD1. This CDR3 has 14 residues. Trimming took 4 bases from V and 3 from J; bases not matched to a gene: 7. CDR1 SGHRS and CDR2 YFSETQ come from the germline V gene.

V gene TRBV30 combines with J gene TRBJ1-1, with 7 bases lining up with TRBD1. J was trimmed by 4 bases and V by 0 bases; bases with no gene match: 11. This CDR3 is built from 16 residues. The V gene's germline CDR1 is GTSNPN and CDR2 SVGIG (reference sequence). CDR3 in amino acids: CAWSVQLAGGFTEAFF. The CDR3 nucleotides read TGTGCCTGGAGTGTACAATTAGCAGGGGGATTCACTGAAGCTTTCTTT.

The chain uses TRBV6-5 and TRBJ2-1, with D unresolved. This CDR3 comprises 16 residues. Trimming pared 4 bases from V and 8 bases from J, leaving 21 bases between. Germline V CDR1 and CDR2: MNHEY, SVGAGI. CDR3 residues: CASSFRPLGDTDEQFF. CDR3 nucleotides: TGTGCCAGCAGTTTCCGGCCCCTGGGCGACACGGATGAGCAGTTCTTC.

The rearrangement links TRBV11-2 to TRBJ2-7; D is unresolved. Germline CDR1 is SGHAT and CDR2 is FQNNGV. V lost 0 bases and J lost 6, with 9 bases in between. The CDR3 loop spans 13 amino acids. CDR3 nucleotides: TGTGCCAGCAGCTTAGATACGTTGTCCGAGCAGTACTTC. It codes for CASSLDTLSEQYF.

Comments on this clone: One end of the junction is discordant with germline, which a read error may explain. The chain uses TRBV2 and TRBJ2-3, with 14 bases aligning to TRBD2. Germline V lookup: CDR1 SNHLY, CDR2 FYNNEI. The CDR3 contains 12 residues. The CDR3 spells CASGLAGGKQGF. CDR3 DNA: TGTGCCAGCGGACTAGCGGGGGGAAAGCAGGGTTTT.